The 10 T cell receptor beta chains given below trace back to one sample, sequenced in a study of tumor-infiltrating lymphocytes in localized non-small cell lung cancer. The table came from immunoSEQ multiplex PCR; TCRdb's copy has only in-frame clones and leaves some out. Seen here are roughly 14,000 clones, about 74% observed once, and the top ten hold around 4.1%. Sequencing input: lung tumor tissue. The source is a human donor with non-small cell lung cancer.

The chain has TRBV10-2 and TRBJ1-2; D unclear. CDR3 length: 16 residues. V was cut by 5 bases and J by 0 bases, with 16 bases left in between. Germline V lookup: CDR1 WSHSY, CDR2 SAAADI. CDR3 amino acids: CASSPPNQDTNYGYTF. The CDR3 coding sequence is TGCGCCAGCAGTCCCCCCAATCAGGATACTAACTATGGCTACACCTTC.

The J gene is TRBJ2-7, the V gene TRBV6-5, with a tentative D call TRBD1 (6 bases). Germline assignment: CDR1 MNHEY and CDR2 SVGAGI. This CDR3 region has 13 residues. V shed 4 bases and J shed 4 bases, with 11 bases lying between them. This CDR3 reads CASSFGDKYEQYF. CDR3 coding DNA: TGTGCCAGCAGTTTTGGGGACAAGTACGAGCAGTACTTC.

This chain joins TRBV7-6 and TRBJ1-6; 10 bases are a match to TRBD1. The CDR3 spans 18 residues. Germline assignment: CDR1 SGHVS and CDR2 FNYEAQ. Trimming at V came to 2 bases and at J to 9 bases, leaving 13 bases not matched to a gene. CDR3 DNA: TGTGCCAGCAGCTTATCCGGGACAGGGGATCACTGGAGTTCACCCCTCCACTTT. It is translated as CASSLSGTGDHWSSPLHF.

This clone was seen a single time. The CDR3 bases are TGTGCCAGCAGCCCGGGACTAGCGGGGGGCCGGGATACGCAGTATTTT. Amino acids: CASSPGLAGGRDTQYF. The rearrangement uses TRBV7-2 and TRBJ2-3; the match to TRBD2 covers 15 bases. Germline V CDR1 and CDR2: SGHTA, FQGNSA. After removal of 5 bases from V and 6 bases from J, the junction contained 6 bases not matched to a gene. The CDR3 is made up of 16 amino acids.

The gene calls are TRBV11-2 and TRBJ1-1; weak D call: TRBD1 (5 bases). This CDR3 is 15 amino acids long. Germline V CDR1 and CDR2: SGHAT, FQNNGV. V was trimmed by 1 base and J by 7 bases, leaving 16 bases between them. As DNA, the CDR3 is TGTGCCAGCAGCTTAGGAACGGACACCCGGTTTGAAGCTTTCTTT. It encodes CASSLGTDTRFEAFF.

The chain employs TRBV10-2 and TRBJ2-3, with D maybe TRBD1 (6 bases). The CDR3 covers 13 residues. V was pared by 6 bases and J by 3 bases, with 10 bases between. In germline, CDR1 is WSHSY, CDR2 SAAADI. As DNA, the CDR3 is TGCGCCAGCAGGGGGGCCGGGACAGATACGCAGTATTTT. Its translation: CASRGAGTDTQYF.

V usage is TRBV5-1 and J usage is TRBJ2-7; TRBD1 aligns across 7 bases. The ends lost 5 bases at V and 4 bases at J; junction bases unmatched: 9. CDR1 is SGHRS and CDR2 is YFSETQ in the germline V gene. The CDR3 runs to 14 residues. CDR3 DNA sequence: TGCGCCAGCAGTCGCCGGAAGGGGGCTTACGAGCAGTACTTC. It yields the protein CASSRRKGAYEQYF.

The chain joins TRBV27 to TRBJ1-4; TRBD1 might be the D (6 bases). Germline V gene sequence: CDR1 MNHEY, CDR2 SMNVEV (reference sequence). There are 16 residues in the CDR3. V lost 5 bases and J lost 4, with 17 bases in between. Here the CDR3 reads CASSPGGGPGNEKLFF. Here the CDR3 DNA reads TGTGCCAGCAGTCCTGGAGGGGGGCCTGGTAATGAAAAACTGTTTTTT.

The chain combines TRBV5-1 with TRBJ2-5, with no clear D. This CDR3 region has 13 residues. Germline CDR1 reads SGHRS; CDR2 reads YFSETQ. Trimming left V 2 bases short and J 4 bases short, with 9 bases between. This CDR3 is CASSFEGSETQYF. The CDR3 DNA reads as TGCGCCAGCAGCTTTGAAGGTTCAGAGACCCAGTACTTC.

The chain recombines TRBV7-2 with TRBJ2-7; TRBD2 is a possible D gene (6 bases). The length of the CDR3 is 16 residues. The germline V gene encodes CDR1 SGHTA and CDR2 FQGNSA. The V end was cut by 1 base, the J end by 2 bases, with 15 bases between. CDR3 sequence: CASSLDRTIPTYEQYF. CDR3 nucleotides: TGTGCCAGCAGCTTAGATCGGACTATCCCCACCTACGAGCAGTACTTC.